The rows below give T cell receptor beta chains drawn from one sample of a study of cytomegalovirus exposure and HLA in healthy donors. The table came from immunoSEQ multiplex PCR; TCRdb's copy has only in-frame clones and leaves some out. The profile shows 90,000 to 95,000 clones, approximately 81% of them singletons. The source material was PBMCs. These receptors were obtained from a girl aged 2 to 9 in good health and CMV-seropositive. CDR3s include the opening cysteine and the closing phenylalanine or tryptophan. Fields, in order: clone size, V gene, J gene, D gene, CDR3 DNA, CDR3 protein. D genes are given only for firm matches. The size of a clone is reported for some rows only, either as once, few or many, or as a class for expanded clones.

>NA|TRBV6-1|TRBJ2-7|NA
TGTGCCAGCAGTGTATCAATCTCCGGAGTTGAGCAGTACTTC
CASSVSISGVEQYF
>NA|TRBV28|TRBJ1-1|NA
TGTGCCAGCAGTTCCCCTTGGGGGGTAAACACTGAAGCTTTCTTT
CASSSPWGVNTEAFF
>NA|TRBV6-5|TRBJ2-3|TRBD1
TGTGCCAGCAGTTACCCCCGACAGGGTAACGCAGATACGCAGTATTTT
CASSYPRQGNADTQYF
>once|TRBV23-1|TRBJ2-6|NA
TGCGCCAGCAGTTGTCGTAATGCTGGGGCCAACGTCCTGACTTTC
CASSCRNAGANVLTF
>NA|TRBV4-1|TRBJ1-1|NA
TGCGCCAGCAGCCAAAAAGGGGCCGTACCGTCTGAAGCTTTCTTT
CASSQKGAVPSEAFF
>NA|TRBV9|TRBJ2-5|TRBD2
TGTGCCAGCAGCGCGTCGACTTTAGCGGGAAGGGAGACCCAGTACTTC
CASSASTLAGRETQYF
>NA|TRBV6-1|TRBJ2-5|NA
TGTGCCACCCAGATGGACCCAGGGTGGGGAGAGACCCAGTACTTC
CATQMDPGWGETQYF
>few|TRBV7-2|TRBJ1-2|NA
TGTGCCAGCAGCCCCGAGGTGGGAGCTAACTATGGCTACACCTTC
CASSPEVGANYGYTF
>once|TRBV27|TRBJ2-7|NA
TGTGCCAGCAGTTTATCGAGGATCCCCTACGAGCAGTACTTC
CASSLSRIPYEQYF
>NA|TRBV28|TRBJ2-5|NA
TGTGCCAGCTCCGAAGAGACCCAGTACTTC
CASSEETQYF
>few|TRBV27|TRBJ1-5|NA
TGTGCCAGCAGCCCGGACACCTCCCTTAGCAATCAGCCCCAGCATTTT
CASSPDTSLSNQPQHF
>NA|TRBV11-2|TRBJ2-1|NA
TGTGCCAGCAGCTCCTTGACATATTACAATGAGCAGTTCTTC
CASSSLTYYNEQFF
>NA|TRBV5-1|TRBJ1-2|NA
TGCGCCAGCAGCTTGAGTGGGGGGAACTATGGCTACACCTTC
CASSLSGGNYGYTF
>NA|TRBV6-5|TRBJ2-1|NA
TGTGCCAGCAGGGACTCGCGTCGGCGTGAGCAGTTCTTC
CASRDSRRREQFF
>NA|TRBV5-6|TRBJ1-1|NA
TGTGCCAGCAGCTTATTGACAGGGAACACTGAAGCTTTCTTT
CASSLLTGNTEAFF
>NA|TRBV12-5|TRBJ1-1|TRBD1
TGTGCTAGTGGTTTTTTAACCGGGACAGGGGGCACAGACACTGAAGCTTTCTTT
CASGFLTGTGGTDTEAFF
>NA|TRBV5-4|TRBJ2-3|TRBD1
TGTGCCAGCAGCGGGACAGAGAGCACAGATACGCAGTATTTT
CASSGTESTDTQYF
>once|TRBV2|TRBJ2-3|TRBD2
TGTGCCACCCGGAGTGTACTAGCGATAGATACGCAGTATTTT
CATRSVLAIDTQYF
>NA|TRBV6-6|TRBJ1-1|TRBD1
TGTGCCACCAGAGACAAGGACAGGCGGAACACTGAAGCTTTCTTT
CATRDKDRRNTEAFF
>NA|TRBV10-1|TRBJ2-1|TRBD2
TGCGCCAGCAGTGAGTGGGCTAGCGGGACCTATGAGCAGTTCTTC
CASSEWASGTYEQFF
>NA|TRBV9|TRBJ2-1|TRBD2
TGTGCCAGCAGCGTAAACGAATGGACTAGCGGGAGTACTGAGCAGTTCTTC
CASSVNEWTSGSTEQFF
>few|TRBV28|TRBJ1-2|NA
TGTGCCAGCAGTTTAACAGACCGCGGCTACACCTTC
CASSLTDRGYTF
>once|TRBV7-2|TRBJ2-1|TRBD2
TGTGCCAGCAGCTTCACCGGGACTAGCTACAATGAGCAGTTCTTC
CASSFTGTSYNEQFF
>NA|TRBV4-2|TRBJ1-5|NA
TGTGCCAGCAGCCAAGATGGGCATAGCAATCAGCCCCAGCATTTT
CASSQDGHSNQPQHF
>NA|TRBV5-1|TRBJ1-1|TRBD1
TGCGCCAGCAGCTCAGGACAGGGGGTGAACACTGAAGCTTTCTTT
CASSSGQGVNTEAFF
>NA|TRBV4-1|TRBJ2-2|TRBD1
TGCGCCAGCAGCCAAGACTTGGGACAGGGAATGAGAGAGCTGTTTTTT
CASSQDLGQGMRELFF
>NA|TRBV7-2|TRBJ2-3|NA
TGTGCCAGCAGCCGAGGGCCATCCCCAGATACGCAGTATTTT
CASSRGPSPDTQYF
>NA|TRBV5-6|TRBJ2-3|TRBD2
TGTGCCAGCAGCAATCCGGGACTAGCGGGAGTATACGATACGCAGTATTTT
CASSNPGLAGVYDTQYF
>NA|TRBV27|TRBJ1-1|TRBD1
TGTGCCAGCACCCGGACAGGGGAGACTGAAGCTTTCTTT
CASTRTGETEAFF
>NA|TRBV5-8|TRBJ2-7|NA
TGTGCCAGCAGCCAGCGGGTGCAGGCATACGAGCAGTACTTC
CASSQRVQAYEQYF
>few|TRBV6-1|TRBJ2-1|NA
TGTGCCAGCAGTGTGCTACTAGCGCAGTTCTTC
CASSVLLAQFF
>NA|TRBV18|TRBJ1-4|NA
TGTGCCAGCTCACAGGGCCTTAGGGGCAAACTGTTTTTT
CASSQGLRGKLFF
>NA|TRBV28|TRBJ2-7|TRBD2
TGTGCCAGCAGTCTTCCCGGAGTGTGGACTAGCGGTTACGAGCAGTACTTC
CASSLPGVWTSGYEQYF
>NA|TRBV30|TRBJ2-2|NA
TGTGCCTGGGGGGGGACCGGGGAGCTGTTTTTT
CAWGGTGELFF
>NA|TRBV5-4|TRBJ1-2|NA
TGTGCCAGCAGCTTGTACCCGGGGGGCCAAAACTATGGCTACACCTTC
CASSLYPGGQNYGYTF
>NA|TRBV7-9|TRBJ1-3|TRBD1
TGTGCCAGCAGCTTAGTAGACTGGACAGGGACTGGAAACACCATATATTTT
CASSLVDWTGTGNTIYF
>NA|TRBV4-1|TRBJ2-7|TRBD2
TGCGCCAGCAGCCAAGAGGGGGGGATCCTCTACGAGCAGTACTTC
CASSQEGGILYEQYF
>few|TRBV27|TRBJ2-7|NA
TGTGCCAGCAGTTTCTCTAGCGTGGCCTACGAGCAGTACTTC
CASSFSSVAYEQYF
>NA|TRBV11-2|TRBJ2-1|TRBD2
TGTGCCAGCAGCGGGGCTAGCGGGAGCAATGAGCAGTTCTTC
CASSGASGSNEQFF
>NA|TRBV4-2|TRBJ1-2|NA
TGTGCCAGCAGGCGAGAGACAGATTATGGCTACACCTTC
CASRRETDYGYTF
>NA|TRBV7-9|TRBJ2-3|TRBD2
TGTGCCAGCAGCCCCCCATTAGCGGGATTCACAGATACGCAGTATTTT
CASSPPLAGFTDTQYF